This T cell receptor beta chain appears in the sequencing data of a study of blood T cell repertoires in COVID-19. Libraries were prepared by immunoSEQ multiplex PCR; TCRdb keeps only in-frame clonotypes and omits some of them. The sample records roughly 190,000 clones, under 80% being singletons. This TCR was sampled from a woman aged 45-59 years with acute or convalescent COVID-19. Sequenced input: peripheral blood.

CDR3 in DNA: TGTGCCAGTAGCTTACAGGGGTTTGAAAACACTGAAGCTTTCTTT. Protein: CASSLQGFENTEAFF. The chain couples TRBV19 to TRBJ1-1; the match to TRBD1 covers 7 bases. Germline V lookup: CDR1 LNHDA, CDR2 SQIVND (reference sequence). The CDR3 has 15 residues. V trimming: 6 bases; J trimming: 2 bases; junction bases outside the gene matches: 9.